This TCR beta chain was observed in a study of T cell repertoires in cytomegalovirus infection. This clonotype was counted a few times. Its antigen is unidentified. With 3 bases clipped from V and 5 bases from J, the junction kept 10 bases outside the gene matches. Looked up from germline, CDR1 is MNHEY and CDR2 is SMNVEV (reference sequence). The CDR3 has 16 amino acids. TCRdb redid the calling of the reads with MiXCR, one entry per CDR3 protein. The table has roughly 80,000 distinct CDR3 sequences, 35% to 45% seen once; the top ten hold more than 85%. The chain recombines TRBV27 with TRBJ1-2; 9 bases are shared with TRBD1. The TCR was taken from a human donor in good health (CMV status not recorded). Some clones in this sample may be carry-over from other donors' samples. The source was CD8+ T cells from cultured PBMCs, collected from culture after CMV antigen stimulation. The CDR3 DNA follows: TGTGCCAGCAGTTTGGGTACAGGGGGCCGCGGGTATGGCTACACCTTC. Translated, it gives CASSLGTGGRGYGYTF.